What follows are 2 T cell receptor beta chains derived from one specimen sequenced in a study of CD8 T cells in Susac syndrome. It was with random hexamers that roughly 0.45 to 1 ug RNA was reverse transcribed. TCRdb called the immunoSEQ multiplex PCR reads again in MiXCR, with one record for every CDR3 protein. The sample carries 200,000 to 250,000 distinct CDR3 sequences, 95% recorded once. The sample consisted of CD4+ T cells from PBMCs. The receptors shown here come from a human donor with multiple sclerosis.

This clonotype was recorded once. The rearrangement joins TRBV12-3 or TRBV12-4 to TRBJ2-1, with D uncertain. This CDR3 spans 17 amino acids. V lost 6 bases to trimming and J lost 3 bases, with 21 bases between them. This CDR3 is CASRARPMGASYNEQFF. Here the CDR3 DNA reads TGTGCCAGCAGGGCCCGACCCATGGGTGCCAGCTACAATGAGCAGTTCTTC.

V is TRBV6-5 and J is TRBJ2-3; D is uncertain. This CDR3 is 17 amino acids long. The V gene lost 0 bases and the J gene lost 1 base, with 14 bases spanning the gap. CDR1 is MNHEY, CDR2 SVGAGI, per germline. CDR3 sequence (DNA): TGTGCCAGCAGTTACTCGACCTTGGGAAGTGGCACAGATACGCAGTATTTT. Protein product: CASSYSTLGSGTDTQYF.